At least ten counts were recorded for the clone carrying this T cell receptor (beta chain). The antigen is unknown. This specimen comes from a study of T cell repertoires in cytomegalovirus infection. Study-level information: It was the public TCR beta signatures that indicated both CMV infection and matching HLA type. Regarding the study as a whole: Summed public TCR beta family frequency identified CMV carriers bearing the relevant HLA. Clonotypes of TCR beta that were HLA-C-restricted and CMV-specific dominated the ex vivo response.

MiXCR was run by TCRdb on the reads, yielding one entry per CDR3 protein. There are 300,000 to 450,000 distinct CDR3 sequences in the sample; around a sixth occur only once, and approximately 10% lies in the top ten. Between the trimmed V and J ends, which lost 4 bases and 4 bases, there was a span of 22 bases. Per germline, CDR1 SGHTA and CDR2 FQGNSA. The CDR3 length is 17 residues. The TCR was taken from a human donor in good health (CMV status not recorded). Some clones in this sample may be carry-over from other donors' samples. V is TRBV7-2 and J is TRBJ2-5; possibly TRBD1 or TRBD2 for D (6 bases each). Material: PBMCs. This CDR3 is CASSSTEGGGLGETQYF. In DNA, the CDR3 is TGTGCCAGCAGCTCCACCGAGGGGGGCGGGCTGGGAGAGACCCAGTACTTC. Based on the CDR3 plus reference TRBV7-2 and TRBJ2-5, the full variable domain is GAGVSQSPSNKVTEKGKDVELRCDPISGHTALYWYRQSLGQGLEFLIYFQGNSAPDKSGLPSDRFSAERTGGSVSTLTIQRTQQEDSAVYLCASSSTEGGGLGETQYFGPGTRLLVL.